This T cell receptor (beta chain) appears in the sequencing data of a study of regulatory T cells in long-lasting Graves disease. Whole-study findings and limits: Only peripheral blood was studied, not thyroid tissue. The study found TRBV28, TRBJ1-2 and TRBJ2-5 favored in persistent disease.

Researchers made TCR beta libraries by using iRepertoire HTBI primers and running Arm-PCR on CDR3 regions. As originally analysed: Spanning all samples, the identified segments comprised over 50 TRBV and over 13 TRBJ. Via MiXCR, TCRdb re-called the multiplex PCR reads, giving one row per CDR3 protein. Clone size and V and J calls follow TCRdb, not the original study. Altogether about 520,000 distinct CDR3 sequences are present, around 13% being singletons, with the ten largest covering over 7%. The CDR3 length is 14 residues. V dropped 10 bases and J dropped 3 bases, with 17 bases sitting between them. Germline loops: CDR1 KGHDR, CDR2 SFDVKD. This clonotype was counted a few times. The antigen is unknown. Indicated time point: newly diagnosed GD, antithyroid drugs for less than 3 months. TCR sequences were obtained from RNA taken from PBMCs. Clinicians diagnosed Graves' disease using American Thyroid Association guidelines.

The sample was also linked to a second study, of T cells in Graves' hyperthyroidism and ophthalmopathy.

The rearrangement joins TRBV24-1 to TRBJ1-2; D is unresolved. The source of this sequence is a woman in her thirties with Graves disease. Sample: peripheral blood mononuclear cells (PBMCs), taken at new diagnosis, from a patient treated with antithyroid drugs. CDR3 residues: CATSRSSWDYGYTF. The CDR3 DNA reads TGTGCCACTTCCCGGAGTTCGTGGGACTATGGCTACACCTTC.